Below, 21 T cell receptor beta chains from the same sample are listed, as sequenced in a study of blood T cell repertoires in COVID-19. Sequencing was performed with immunoSEQ multiplex PCR; in TCRdb, only in-frame clones are kept and a portion is missing. The table shows over 150,000 clones, with around nine tenths occurring only once. The sample comprised peripheral blood. These receptors all stem from a woman between 18 and 30 years old who had recovered from COVID-19.

V usage is TRBV6-5 and J usage is TRBJ1-5; 9 nucleotides align to TRBD1. Per the germline V gene, CDR1 is MNHEY and CDR2 is SVGAGI. With 7 bases clipped from V and 5 bases from J, the junction kept 3 bases outside the gene matches. The CDR3 spans 13 residues. The CDR3 DNA follows: TGTGCCAGCAAGGACAGGGGTGATCAGCCCCAGCATTTT. Amino acids: CASKDRGDQPQHF.

This clone was detected only a few times. CDR3 sequence: CASNSEGTGPHTEAFF. CDR3 nucleotide sequence: TGTGCCAGTAACTCGGAGGGGACAGGCCCGCACACTGAAGCTTTCTTT. The chain combines TRBV19 with TRBJ1-1; 8 nucleotides agree with TRBD1. This CDR3 is 16 amino acids long. V was clipped by 7 bases and J by 3 bases; unmatched bases: 13. The germline CDR1 and CDR2 sequences are LNHDA and SQIVND (reference sequence). The entire variable domain, with the rest obtained from reference TRBV19 and TRBJ1-1, is as follows: DGGITQSPKYLFRKEGQNVTLSCEQNLNHDAMYWYRQDPGQGLRLIYYSQIVNDFQKGDIAEGYSVSREKKESFPLTVTSAQKNPTAFYLCASNSEGTGPHTEAFFGQGTRLTVV.

V usage is TRBV9 and J usage is TRBJ2-5; possible D gene TRBD1, 6 bases. The ends were cut back, 3 bases at V and 3 bases at J, with 15 bases in the middle. CDR1 and CDR2 (germline): SGDLS, YYNGEE. The CDR3 loop spans 15 amino acids. The CDR3 DNA reads TGTGCCAGCAGCGCTATAAGGGGGAACAAAGAGACCCAGTACTTC. This encodes CASSAIRGNKETQYF.

The chain couples TRBV24-1 to TRBJ1-2, with TRBD1 identical over 8 bases. With 4 bases clipped from V and 8 bases from J, the junction kept 5 bases outside the gene matches. Germline loops: CDR1 KGHDR, CDR2 SFDVKD. This CDR3 has 13 amino acids. The CDR3 is CATSDLDREGYTF. In DNA form, the CDR3 reads TGTGCCACCAGTGACCTGGACAGGGAGGGCTACACCTTC.

The rearrangement uses TRBV5-1 and TRBJ2-3, with 10 bases fitting TRBD1. V trimming: 7 bases; J trimming: 4 bases; junction bases outside the gene matches: 6. The CDR3 consists of 14 residues. The germline CDR1 and CDR2 sequences are SGHRS and YFSETQ. The CDR3 loop is CASRQTGGADTQYF. DNA for the CDR3: TGCGCCAGCCGACAGACAGGGGGCGCAGATACGCAGTATTTT.

Turning to this clone: Other nucleotide sequences in the sample specify the same CDR3. Written as DNA, the CDR3 is TGCGCCAGCAGCTTTAGTTCCAATGAGCAGTTCTTC. Residues: CASSFSSNEQFF. The chain has TRBV5-1 and TRBJ2-1; no clear D gene. Trimming stripped 2 bases from V and 6 bases from J, with 6 bases between. Germline loops: CDR1 SGHRS, CDR2 YFSETQ. This CDR3 is 12 amino acids long.

J is TRBJ1-6 and V is TRBV3-1 (or the pseudogene TRBV3-2); tentatively, D is TRBD1 (6 bases). The CDR3 loop spans 15 amino acids. The germline V and J ends were trimmed by 4 bases and 8 bases, with 15 bases remaining between them. The germline V gene encodes CDR1 LGHDT and CDR2 YNNKEL (reference sequence). The chain's CDR3 is CASSPMREGDSPLHF. CDR3 in DNA: TGTGCCAGCAGCCCGATGAGGGAGGGGGATTCACCCCTCCACTTT.

This chain connects TRBV19 to TRBJ2-2, with 9 positions matching TRBD2. In germline, CDR1 is LNHDA, CDR2 SQIVND (reference sequence). The CDR3 contains 15 residues. With V trimmed by 3 bases and J by 6 bases, 5 bases remained unmatched. In nucleotides, the CDR3 is TGTGCCAGTAGTATCGTAGCGGGAGTGGCCGGGGAGCTGTTTTTT. Translation gives CASSIVAGVAGELFF.

The rearrangement links TRBV19 to TRBJ1-4; no clear D. Germline V gene lookup returns CDR1 LNHDA and CDR2 SQIVND (reference sequence). CDR3 length: 13 amino acids. Trimming cost V 3 bases and J 12 bases, with 14 bases left between them. The CDR3 spells CASSISPGYELFF. The CDR3 coding sequence is TGTGCCAGTAGTATTTCTCCGGGGTACGAACTGTTTTTT.

This clone was counted once. J is TRBJ1-4 and V is TRBV28; tentative D call: TRBD1 (5 bases). V lost 6 bases, J lost 5 bases, and 19 bases lay in between. Germline V gene lookup returns CDR1 MDHEN and CDR2 SYDVKM. This CDR3 has 16 residues. The CDR3 coding sequence is TGTGCCAGCAGAGACCCCCCGGACATGATGAATGAAAAACTGTTTTTT. It codes for CASRDPPDMMNEKLFF.

This chain joins TRBV4-3 and TRBJ1-1; D uncertain. CDR3 length equals 15 residues. V dropped 1 base and J dropped 1 base, with 10 bases sitting between them. Germline CDR1 and CDR2: LGHNA and YSLEER. This CDR3 reads CASSQVGQRNTEAFF. The CDR3 DNA is TGCGCCAGCAGCCAAGTTGGGCAAAGGAACACTGAAGCTTTCTTT.

Notes on this clone: Different DNA sequences within this sample yield the same CDR3. The rearrangement uses TRBV7-3 and TRBJ1-1; D may be TRBD1 (5 bases). The CDR3 loop spans 14 amino acids. CDR1 SGHTA and CDR2 FQGTGA come from the germline V gene. V lost 2 bases, J lost 1 base, and 8 bases lay in between. CDR3 nucleotides: TGTGCCAGCAGCTTAGGGCAGGGGAACACTGAAGCTTTCTTT. Protein: CASSLGQGNTEAFF.

The V call is TRBV7-2, the J call TRBJ1-5; D is unresolved. The V gene lost 5 bases and the J gene lost 1 base, with 9 bases spanning the gap. Germline V gene sequence: CDR1 SGHTA, CDR2 FQGNSA. The CDR3 is 14 amino acids. CDR3 amino acids: CASSRGGSNQPQHF. In DNA, the CDR3 is TGTGCCAGCAGCCGGGGAGGGAGCAATCAGCCCCAGCATTTT.

The chain couples TRBV4-1 to TRBJ2-7; 11 bases match TRBD1. CDR3 length: 15 residues. Trimming cost V 1 base and J 3 bases; bases outside gene matches: 2. Looked up from germline, CDR1 is MGHRA and CDR2 is YSYEKL. The chain's CDR3 is CASSQAGTGGYEQYF. In DNA, the CDR3 is TGCGCCAGCAGCCAAGCCGGGACAGGGGGCTACGAGCAGTACTTC.

The rearrangement uses TRBV7-3 and TRBJ2-2; 7 nucleotides align to TRBD1. CDR3 length: 15 residues. Germline CDR1 is SGHTA and CDR2 is FQGTGA. The trim removed 5 bases at V and 5 bases at J, leaving 8 bases unmatched. CDR3 amino acids: CASSLRGQTTGELFF. The CDR3 DNA is TGTGCCAGCAGCCTACGGGGACAGACAACCGGGGAGCTGTTTTTT.

The rearrangement links TRBV30 to TRBJ1-2; D call uncertain. Trimming removed 0 bases at V and 8 bases at J, with 10 bases between. Germline values: CDR1 GTSNPN, CDR2 SVGIG (reference sequence). The CDR3 is 12 amino acids. CDR3 DNA sequence: TGTGCCTGGAGTGTAAACAGTGGGGGCTACACCTTC. Translation: CAWSVNSGGYTF.

The chain recombines TRBV5-4 with TRBJ2-2; 7 positions agree with TRBD2. The CDR3 length is 17 residues. The junction had 14 bases not matched to a gene; V was cut back by 4 bases and J by 5 bases. Per germline, CDR1 SGHNT and CDR2 YYREEE (reference sequence). CDR3 sequence reads: CASSPTGTTSRTGELFF. The CDR3 DNA reads as TGTGCCAGCAGCCCAACCGGGACTACCTCAAGGACCGGGGAGCTGTTTTTT.

The rearrangement uses TRBV4-1 and TRBJ2-7; D remains unclear. Germline-derived CDR1 and CDR2 are MGHRA and YSYEKL. The CDR3 extends over 15 amino acids. The V and J ends lost 1 base and 4 bases respectively, with 14 bases between them. The CDR3 spells CASSQGRLPPYEQYF. The CDR3 region has the DNA TGCGCCAGCAGCCAAGGGAGACTTCCCCCGTACGAGCAGTACTTC.

With regard to this clone: At one end the junction does not follow the germline gene, possibly because of a read error. CDR3 nucleotides: TGTGCCAGTAGTCTAGAAGGACAGGGTTTTTCTGAAGCTTTCTTT. Protein sequence: CASSLEGQGFSEAFF. The genes are TRBV19 and TRBJ1-1; 8 bases map to TRBD1. CDR1 LNHDA and CDR2 SQIVND come from the germline V gene (reference sequence). This CDR3 is 15 amino acids long.

The chain is built from TRBV4-1 and TRBJ2-3, with 14 bases aligning to TRBD2. Per germline, CDR1 MGHRA and CDR2 YSYEKL. This CDR3 has 19 residues. V trimming: 3 bases; J trimming: 5 bases; junction bases outside the gene matches: 13. The chain's CDR3 is CASSHPGTSGGYWGDTQYF. In DNA form, the CDR3 reads TGCGCCAGCAGCCATCCCGGGACTAGCGGGGGTTACTGGGGAGATACGCAGTATTTT.

The V gene is TRBV7-8, the J gene TRBJ2-4; the D is unclear. Germline V gene data show CDR1 as SGHVS and CDR2 as FQNEAQ. V was trimmed by 5 bases and J by 4 bases, leaving 12 bases between them. CDR3 length: 14 residues. CDR3 in DNA: TGTGCCAGCAGCCGAGGCGGCGGTAAAAACATTCAGTACTTC. Translating gives CASSRGGGKNIQYF.